What follows are 24 T cell receptor beta chains derived from one specimen sequenced in a study of blood T cells in healthy people across ages. The authors ran a second PCR of roughly 6 to 12 cycles using a sample-barcoded 5' primer and a J-beta primer mix. MiXCR was run by TCRdb on the 5' RACE reads, yielding one entry per CDR3 protein. The table shows hundreds of thousands of distinct CDR3 sequences, with roughly 44% occurring only once. Sequencing used blood. These receptors came from a man in his 60s in good health.

CDR3 sequence: CASSTYSGGYTDTQYF. CDR3 sequence (DNA): TGTGCCAGCAGCACTTATAGCGGGGGCTACACAGATACGCAGTATTTT. The chain joins TRBV11-2 to TRBJ2-3; 9 bases match TRBD2. Germline-derived CDR1 and CDR2 are SGHAT and FQNNGV. CDR3 size: 16 residues. The junction had 8 bases not matched to a gene; V was cut back by 5 bases and J by 2 bases. Supplemented by reference TRBV11-2 and TRBJ2-3, the full variable domain reads EAGVAQSPRYKIIEKRQSVAFWCNPISGHATLYWYQQILGQGPKLLIQFQNNGVVDDSQLPKDRFSAERLKGVDSTLKIQPAKLEDSAVYLCASSTYSGGYTDTQYFGPGTRLTVL.

The chain joins TRBV20-1 to TRBJ1-6; TRBD1 is a possible D gene (5 bases). This CDR3 contains 15 residues. Trimming took off 3 bases at V and 2 bases at J, with 11 bases between the two ends. CDR1 and CDR2 (germline): DFQATT, SNEGSKA (reference sequence). The CDR3 DNA sequence: TGCAGTGCTAGGGGGGGTCCGGCCTATAATTCACCCCTCCACTTT. This translates into CSARGGPAYNSPLHF.

The V and J genes are TRBV4-3 and TRBJ2-3; 9 positions match TRBD1. Unmatched junction bases numbered 4, after V lost 1 base and J lost 5 bases. CDR1 and CDR2 from the germline V gene are LGHNA and YSLEER. The CDR3 covers 15 residues. CDR3 sequence: CASSQGTGAGDTQYF. The CDR3 DNA sequence: TGCGCCAGCAGCCAAGGGACAGGGGCTGGAGATACGCAGTATTTT.

The chain's CDR3 is CASSPDSTTDTQYF. CDR3 in DNA: TGTGCCAGCAGTCCGGACAGTACCACAGATACGCAGTATTTT. This rearrangement joins TRBV6-6 to TRBJ2-3, with TRBD1 as a possible D gene (6 bases). Trimming cost V 5 bases and J 2 bases, with 11 bases left between them. The germline CDR1 and CDR2 sequences are MNHNY and SVGAGI (reference sequence). The CDR3 has 14 amino acids.

This clonotype occurred a few times. The V and J genes are TRBV20-1 and TRBJ2-1; 14 bases fit TRBD2. This CDR3 has 14 residues. V shed 5 bases, J shed 8 bases, and the junction held 5 bases outside the gene matches. The V gene's germline CDR1 is DFQATT and CDR2 SNEGSKA (reference sequence). CDR3 bases: TGCAGTGCTGGTGGGACTAGCGGGGGTGATGAGCAGTTCTTC. Translated, it gives CSAGGTSGGDEQFF.

The chain joins TRBV5-1 to TRBJ2-7; possibly TRBD2 for D (5 bases). Germline values: CDR1 SGHRS, CDR2 YFSETQ. CDR3 length: 14 amino acids. With 4 bases removed from V and 3 bases from J, the gap between germline ends came to 14 bases. DNA for the CDR3: TGCGCCAGCAGCCTGGGCTTTGCGGGCTACGAGCAGTACTTC. Encoded protein: CASSLGFAGYEQYF.

This clonotype was observed a few times. The chain has TRBV27 and TRBJ2-3; D might be TRBD2 (5 bases). The CDR3 contains 15 residues. Trimming removed 3 bases at V and 2 bases at J, with 12 bases between. Germline V lookup: CDR1 MNHEY, CDR2 SMNVEV (reference sequence). The CDR3 reads CASSFWGAFTDTQYF. The CDR3 DNA reads as TGTGCCAGCAGTTTCTGGGGAGCTTTCACAGATACGCAGTATTTT.

This clonotype came up a few times. The rearrangement joins TRBV29-1 to TRBJ2-3; no reliable D call. CDR1 is SQVTM and CDR2 is ANQGSEA in the germline V gene. The CDR3 covers 13 residues. Trimming took off 2 bases at V and 2 bases at J, with 8 bases between the two ends. CDR3 in amino acids: CSVESGHTDTQYF. As DNA, the CDR3 is TGCAGCGTTGAATCCGGGCACACAGATACGCAGTATTTT.

The rearrangement uses TRBV6-2 or TRBV6-3 and TRBJ2-7; D possibly corresponds to TRBD2 (5 bases). The CDR3 length is 13 residues. From germline, CDR1 is MNHEY and CDR2 SVGEGT. Trimming stripped 8 bases from V and 3 bases from J, with 14 bases between. CDR3 sequence: CASPREFGYEQYF. CDR3 in DNA: TGTGCCAGCCCCCGGGAATTCGGCTACGAGCAGTACTTC.

The chain joins TRBV27 to TRBJ2-5; the D gene is possibly TRBD1 (6 bases). V gave up 6 bases and J gave up 5 bases, with 16 bases separating them. The CDR3 is 14 amino acids. CDR1 and CDR2 from the germline V gene are MNHEY and SMNVEV (reference sequence). The CDR3: CASSYSGAVETQYF. In DNA, the CDR3 is TGTGCCAGCAGCTACTCAGGGGCAGTTGAGACCCAGTACTTC.

V gene TRBV20-1 combines with J gene TRBJ1-5; maybe TRBD1 (5 bases). This CDR3 has 15 residues. Germline CDR1 reads DFQATT; CDR2 reads SNEGSKA (reference sequence). Trimming took off 0 bases at V and 4 bases at J, with 13 bases between the two ends. The CDR3 region is CSAREPDRINQPQHF. Written as DNA, the CDR3 is TGCAGTGCTAGAGAGCCCGACAGAATTAATCAGCCCCAGCATTTT.

The rearrangement uses TRBV6-1 and TRBJ2-7; TRBD2 aligns across 7 bases. The CDR3 runs to 14 residues. The V gene's germline CDR1 is MNHNS and CDR2 SASEGT. Trimming took 7 bases from V and 2 from J; bases not matched to a gene: 8. For the CDR3, the DNA is TGTGCCAGCATTCGGGACTACGGACCCTACGAGCAGTACTTC. Translation: CASIRDYGPYEQYF.

This clonotype has just a few counts. The genes are TRBV30 and TRBJ2-7; 11 bases fit TRBD1. The CDR3 has 13 residues. Per germline, CDR1 GTSNPN and CDR2 SVGIG (reference sequence). J gave up 7 bases and V 2 bases, and 4 bases lay outside the gene matches. The CDR3 DNA follows: TGTGCCTGGAGTCCCGGGACAGGGGGGGAGCAGTACTTC. Encoded protein: CAWSPGTGGEQYF.

This clonotype was detected a few times. The V gene is TRBV12-3 or TRBV12-4, the J gene TRBJ2-5, with TRBD1 matching 9 bases. There are 16 residues in the CDR3. Trimming removed 5 bases from V and 4 bases from J; junction bases left unmatched: 11. DNA for the CDR3: TGTGCCAGCAGTCCCCGACAGGGGGGGAGAGGAGAGACCCAGTACTTC. Amino acid sequence: CASSPRQGGRGETQYF.

This clonotype was seen at least ten times. CDR3 amino acids: CASSSGGSTQRTSPNTGELFF. The DNA of the CDR3 is TGTGCCAGCAGCTCTGGGGGTAGCACACAGAGGACTAGCCCGAACACCGGGGAGCTGTTTTTT. The V and J genes are TRBV11-1 and TRBJ2-2, with 8 bases fitting TRBD2. The germline V gene encodes CDR1 SGHAT and CDR2 FQDESV (reference sequence). The CDR3 has 21 residues. The junction had 19 bases not matched to a gene; V was cut back by 4 bases and J by 0 bases.

The J gene is TRBJ2-5, the V gene TRBV4-1; 8 nucleotides match TRBD2. CDR1 and CDR2 from the germline V gene are MGHRA and YSYEKL. The CDR3 has 15 amino acids. Germline trimming cut 1 base from V and 11 bases from J; bases unmatched to any gene: 12. The CDR3 loop is CASSQVSGGLGEQYF. CDR3 in DNA: TGCGCCAGCAGCCAAGTGAGCGGGGGACTGGGAGAGCAGTACTTC.

This clonotype was observed a few times. The chain employs TRBV6-5 and TRBJ2-5, with D unresolved. This CDR3 has 15 amino acids. The V end lost 1 base, the J end lost 0 bases, and 9 bases lay between the germline ends. The germline V gene encodes CDR1 MNHEY and CDR2 SVGAGI. CDR3 nucleotides: TGTGCCAGCAGTTACTTTCTCTTGTACCAAGAGACCCAGTACTTC. Protein sequence: CASSYFLLYQETQYF.

The J gene is TRBJ2-1, the V gene TRBV6-2 or TRBV6-3, with D unresolved. Trimming removed 0 bases at V and 3 bases at J, with 9 bases between. Germline CDR1 reads MNHEY; CDR2 reads SVGEGT. The CDR3 covers 15 residues. The CDR3 reads CASSYSNSYYNEQFF. CDR3 DNA sequence: TGTGCCAGCAGTTACTCTAACAGCTACTACAATGAGCAGTTCTTC.

This clonotype was counted between two and nine times. V and J are TRBV29-1 and TRBJ1-2; D possibly corresponds to TRBD1 (5 bases). Germline CDR1 SQVTM, CDR2 ANQGSEA. This CDR3 has 13 residues. The V gene lost 4 bases and the J gene lost 4 bases, with 13 bases spanning the gap. Written as DNA, the CDR3 is TGCAGCGTTGGTGAGGGGCAAAGCTATGGCTACACCTTC. This codes for CSVGEGQSYGYTF.

This sequence joins TRBV9 and TRBJ2-3; 12 bases align to TRBD2. The V gene end was trimmed by 0 bases and the J gene end by 6 bases; junction bases not matched to a gene: 5. There are 16 residues in the CDR3. CDR1 is SGDLS, CDR2 YYNGEE, per germline. The CDR3 DNA is TGTGCCAGCAGCGTAGCGCTAGCGGGGGGGCCTGATACGCAGTATTTT. Its protein is CASSVALAGGPDTQYF.

Concerning this clonotype itself: A much larger clone sits a single nucleotide away, making a read error possible. This CDR3 is CASSSQTASYEQYF. The CDR3 coding sequence is TGTGCCAGCAGCTCCCAGACAGCGTCCTACGAGCAGTACTTC. The chain uses TRBV7-2 and TRBJ2-7; D is perhaps TRBD1 (5 bases). V was trimmed by 4 bases and J by 1 base, leaving 11 bases between them. The CDR3 is 14 amino acids. From germline, CDR1 is SGHTA and CDR2 FQGNSA.

This clonotype was recorded a few times. The J gene is TRBJ2-2, the V gene TRBV7-2; D unresolved. Per the germline V gene, CDR1 is SGHTA and CDR2 is FQGNSA. The CDR3 runs to 13 residues. Trimming stripped 6 bases from V and 4 bases from J, with 9 bases between. The CDR3 reads CASRVTVTGELFF. CDR3 in DNA: TGTGCCAGCAGAGTGACGGTCACCGGGGAGCTGTTTTTT.

This sequence joins TRBV3-1 and TRBJ2-3; the D is unclear. Trimming stripped 1 base from V and 4 bases from J, with 12 bases between. Germline lookup yields CDR1 LGHDT and CDR2 YNNKEL (reference sequence). The CDR3 runs 15 residues. The CDR3 reads CASSQGVFGSDTQYF. The CDR3 DNA follows: TGTGCCAGCAGCCAAGGTGTCTTCGGCTCAGATACGCAGTATTTT.

This clonotype was seen ten or more times. This chain connects TRBV5-1 to TRBJ2-1; TRBD2 matches at 15 bases. The DNA end is more similar to TRBJ2-7, so the J call may be wrong. CDR3 length: 17 amino acids. Germline lookup yields CDR1 SGHRS and CDR2 YFSETQ. The CDR3 DNA follows: TGCGCCAGCAGCCAGCGGACTAGCGGGGGGGCCTACAATGAGCAGTACTTC. It codes for CASSQRTSGGAYNEQYF.